This TCR beta chain was identified during a study of T cell changes during pregnancy in multiple sclerosis. Sequenced by immunoSEQ multiplex PCR; TCRdb stores in-frame clones only, minus some. Here the sample spans approximately 41,000 clones, roughly 93% being singletons. V was pared by 8 bases and J by 0 bases, with 10 bases between. There are 13 residues in the CDR3. Germline V CDR1 and CDR2: LNHDA, SQIVND (reference sequence). The clonotype was recovered from a female donor with multiple sclerosis, enrolled in a pregnancy study. The chain links TRBV19 to TRBJ2-5; tentative D call: TRBD1 (5 bases). The sequencing used CD8+ T cells from peripheral blood mononuclear cells, collected in the third trimester of pregnancy. The CDR3 DNA reads as TGTGCCAGTCGACGACAGAACCAAGAGACCCAGTACTTC. This codes for CASRRQNQETQYF.